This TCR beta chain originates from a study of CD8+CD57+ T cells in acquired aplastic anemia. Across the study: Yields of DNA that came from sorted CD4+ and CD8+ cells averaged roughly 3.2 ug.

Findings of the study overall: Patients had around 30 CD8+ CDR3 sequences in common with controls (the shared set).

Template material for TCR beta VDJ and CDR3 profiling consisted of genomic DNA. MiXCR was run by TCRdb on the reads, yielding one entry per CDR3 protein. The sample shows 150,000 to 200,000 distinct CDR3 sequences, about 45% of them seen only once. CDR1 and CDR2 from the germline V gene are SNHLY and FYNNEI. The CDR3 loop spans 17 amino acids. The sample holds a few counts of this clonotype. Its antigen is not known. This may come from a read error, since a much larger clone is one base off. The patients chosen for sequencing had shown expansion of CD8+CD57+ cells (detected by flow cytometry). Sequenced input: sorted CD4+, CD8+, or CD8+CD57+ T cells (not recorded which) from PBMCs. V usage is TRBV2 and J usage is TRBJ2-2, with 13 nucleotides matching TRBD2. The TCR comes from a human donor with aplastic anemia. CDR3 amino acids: CASKRLAGGSNTGGLFF. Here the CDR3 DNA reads TGTGCCAGCAAAAGACTAGCGGGAGGTAGTAACACCGGGGGGCTGTTTTTT. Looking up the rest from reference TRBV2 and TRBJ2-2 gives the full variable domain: EPEVTQTPSHQVTQMGQEVILRCVPISNHLYFYWYRQILGQKVEFLVSFYNNEISEKSEIFDDQFSVERPDGSNFTLKIRSTKLEDSAMYFCASKRLAGGSNTGGLFFGEGSRLTVL.